The 31 T cell receptor beta chains listed next were all sequenced from one sample in a study of blood T cell repertoires in COVID-19. Assay used: immunoSEQ multiplex PCR; TCRdb lists only in-frame clones, some missing. The table has fewer than 200,000 clones, about three quarters seen once. Source material: peripheral blood. Every receptor here comes from a man in his sixties or seventies with acute or convalescent COVID-19.

The chain uses TRBV12-3 or TRBV12-4 and TRBJ1-2, with TRBD1 as a possible D gene (5 bases). There are 12 residues in the CDR3. The ends were cut back, 6 bases at V and 4 bases at J, with 9 bases in the middle. The CDR3 DNA follows: TGTGCCAGCAGACCAACAGGCTATGGCTACACCTTC. Translation: CASRPTGYGYTF.

J is TRBJ2-3 and V is TRBV18; no clear D. The CDR3 contains 11 residues. Germline V gives CDR1 KGHSH, CDR2 LQKENI. V gave up 3 bases and J gave up 4 bases, with 2 bases separating them. The CDR3 sequence is CASSPSDTQYF. In nucleotides, the CDR3 is TGTGCCAGCTCACCCTCAGATACGCAGTATTTT. The complete variable domain, with remaining parts taken from reference TRBV18 and TRBJ2-3, reads NAGVMQNPRHLVRRRGQEARLRCSPMKGHSHVYWYRQLPEEGLKFMVYLQKENIIDESGMPKERFSAEFPKEGPSILRIQQVVRGDSAAYFCASSPSDTQYFGPGTRLTVL.

This sequence joins TRBV12-3 or TRBV12-4 and TRBJ2-1, with D perhaps TRBD1 (6 bases). Between the trimmed V and J ends, which lost 6 bases and 7 bases, there was a span of 10 bases. CDR3 size: 12 residues. The CDR3 loop reads CASRDRLNEQFF. DNA of the CDR3: TGTGCCAGCAGGGACAGACTTAATGAGCAGTTCTTC.

CDR3 loop: CASRPTGTGGQNTEAFF. DNA for the CDR3: TGTGCCAGTAGACCCACCGGGACAGGGGGCCAGAACACTGAAGCTTTCTTT. The chain uses TRBV19 and TRBJ1-1; 12 nucleotides match TRBD1. With V trimmed by 6 bases and J by 1 base, 9 bases remained unmatched. This CDR3 comprises 17 residues. Germline loops: CDR1 LNHDA, CDR2 SQIVND (reference sequence).

The chain carries TRBV5-6 and TRBJ2-7, with D possibly being TRBD2 (6 bases). V was clipped by 0 bases and J by 9 bases, with 16 bases between them. Germline CDR1 reads SGHDT; CDR2 reads YYEEEE. The CDR3 runs 14 residues. The CDR3 loop is CASSLDHREFRQYF. The CDR3 coding sequence is TGTGCCAGCAGCTTGGACCACCGGGAGTTCCGGCAGTACTTC. Using reference TRBV5-6 and TRBJ2-7 for the parts outside the CDR3, the full variable domain is DAGVTQSPTHLIKTRGQQVTLRCSPKSGHDTVSWYQQALGQGPQFIFQYYEEEERQRGNFPDRFSGHQFPNYSSELNVNALLLGDSALYLCASSLDHREFRQYFGPGTRLTVT.

The chain links TRBV6-1 to TRBJ2-7; no reliable D call. Trimming left V 1 base short and J 4 bases short, with 14 bases between. The CDR3 sequence is 15 residues long. CDR1 is MNHNS, CDR2 SASEGT, per germline. This CDR3 reads CASSEGVRFGYEQYF. The CDR3, as DNA: TGTGCCAGCAGTGAAGGAGTCCGTTTCGGGTACGAGCAGTACTTC.

This chain connects TRBV27 to TRBJ2-1; TRBD1 is a possible D gene (6 bases). CDR1 and CDR2 (germline): MNHEY, SMNVEV (reference sequence). V lost 5 bases and J lost 5, with 16 bases in between. The CDR3 spans 15 residues. The CDR3 DNA reads TGTGCCAGCAGTCGCAATTTAAAGGGGGACAATGAGCAGTTCTTC. Encoded protein: CASSRNLKGDNEQFF.

V is TRBV6-2 or TRBV6-3 and J is TRBJ2-3, with 9 bases lining up with TRBD2. Germline CDR1 reads MNHEY; CDR2 reads SVGEGT. The ends lost 0 bases at V and 7 bases at J; junction bases unmatched: 23. The CDR3 has 21 amino acids. This chain's CDR3 is CASSYSLSGRKRGDLPYTQYF. CDR3 coding DNA: TGTGCCAGCAGTTACTCCCTCAGCGGGAGGAAAAGGGGAGACCTACCTTATACGCAGTATTTT.

CDR3 nucleotides: TGTGCCAGGGTAAACCCTAAACCGAATGAGCAGTTCTTC. Encoded protein: CARVNPKPNEQFF. The chain carries TRBV6-5 and TRBJ2-1; D is unresolved. In germline, CDR1 is MNHEY, CDR2 SVGAGI. V was pared by 9 bases and J by 7 bases, with 16 bases between. The CDR3 length is 13 residues.

J is TRBJ1-2 and V is TRBV7-2; D is perhaps TRBD1 (6 bases). Deletions cut 11 bases from V and 7 bases from J, with 17 bases between. Germline CDR1 and CDR2: SGHTA and FQGNSA. The CDR3 sequence is 12 residues long. The CDR3, as DNA: TGTGCCGGTCTAACCCTAGGGGGTGGCTACACCTTC. Protein: CAGLTLGGGYTF.

This sequence joins TRBV5-6 and TRBJ2-7; TRBD1 matches at 7 bases. Germline CDR1 and CDR2: SGHDT and YYEEEE. Unmatched junction bases numbered 15, after V lost 0 bases and J lost 6 bases. The CDR3 loop spans 17 amino acids. CDR3 protein: CASSLAGRSRGGFEQYF. DNA of the CDR3: TGTGCCAGCAGCTTGGCCGGTCGCTCGAGAGGGGGCTTCGAGCAGTACTTC.

The rearrangement uses TRBV6-1 and TRBJ2-5, with TRBD2 identical over 10 bases. From germline, CDR1 is MNHNS and CDR2 SASEGT. The CDR3 sequence is 16 residues long. Unmatched junction bases numbered 6, after V lost 4 bases and J lost 1 base. CDR3 DNA sequence: TGTGCCAGCAGTGGTCAGCGGGGGGGCCTCCAAGAGACCCAGTACTTC. This encodes CASSGQRGGLQETQYF.

This clone was recorded a few times. The chain combines TRBV2 with TRBJ1-2; possible D gene TRBD1, 5 bases. This CDR3 has 15 amino acids. Germline loops: CDR1 SNHLY, CDR2 FYNNEI. V was cut by 6 bases and J by 6 bases, with 20 bases left in between. CDR3 DNA sequence: TGTGCCAGCAGGGCGGGACTCGCTCTGTCTGATGGCTACACCTTC. It specifies CASRAGLALSDGYTF.

The chain links TRBV6-5 to TRBJ2-3; 7 nucleotides align to TRBD2. Germline V gene data show CDR1 as MNHEY and CDR2 as SVGAGI. Trimming took 7 bases from V and 4 from J; bases not matched to a gene: 5. The CDR3 contains 13 residues. This chain's CDR3 is CASNLRGADTQYF. The CDR3 bases are TGTGCCAGCAATCTCCGGGGGGCAGATACGCAGTATTTT.

This clone came up once. This chain links TRBV14 with TRBJ2-1, with 8 bases lining up with TRBD2. The trim removed 1 base at V and 7 bases at J, leaving 12 bases unmatched. CDR1 SGHDN and CDR2 FVKESK come from the germline V gene. The CDR3 has 17 amino acids. CDR3 bases: TGTGCCAGCAGCCAAGCTCCTAGCGGGTCCCCACGGAATGAGCAGTTCTTC. Translated, it gives CASSQAPSGSPRNEQFF.

This clone was detected only once. CDR3 protein: CASSLDSTRDEQFF. The CDR3 DNA is TGTGCCAGCAGCTTGGATTCGACCAGGGATGAGCAGTTCTTC. V and J are TRBV11-1 and TRBJ2-1; possibly TRBD1 for D (5 bases). The CDR3 consists of 14 residues. CDR1 and CDR2 from the germline V gene are SGHAT and FQDESV (reference sequence). V was clipped by 3 bases and J by 8 bases, with 14 bases between them.

This chain connects TRBV2 to TRBJ2-3, with TRBD2 matching over 9 bases. The CDR3 consists of 16 residues. After removal of 5 bases from V and 1 base from J, the junction contained 7 bases not matched to a gene. Germline V gene lookup returns CDR1 SNHLY and CDR2 FYNNEI. In DNA, the CDR3 is TGTGCCAGCAGTTTTCGGGCGGGAGGGGGCACAGATACGCAGTATTTT. This encodes CASSFRAGGGTDTQYF.

This clone was found many times. The rearrangement joins TRBV7-9 to TRBJ1-6; TRBD1 matches 11 bases. Germline trimming cut 7 bases from V and 9 bases from J; bases unmatched to any gene: 2. The CDR3 length is 13 residues. Germline V gene data show CDR1 as SEHNR and CDR2 as FQNEAQ (reference sequence). The CDR3 DNA follows: TGTGCCAGCACCGGGACAGGGGGTTCACCCCTCCACTTT. Encoded protein: CASTGTGGSPLHF. Supplemented by reference TRBV7-9 and TRBJ1-6, the full variable domain reads DTGVSQNPRHKITKRGQNVTFRCDPISEHNRLYWYRQTLGQGPEFLTYFQNEAQLEKSRLLSDRFSAERPKGSFSTLEIQRTEQGDSAMYLCASTGTGGSPLHFGNGTRLTVT.

The rearrangement joins TRBV18 to TRBJ1-5, with 10 bases lining up with TRBD1. This CDR3 contains 14 residues. Germline assignment: CDR1 KGHSH and CDR2 LQKENI. The trim removed 3 bases at V and 5 bases at J, leaving 1 base unmatched. This chain's CDR3 is CASSPDRGDQPQHF. CDR3 nucleotide sequence: TGTGCCAGCTCACCGGACAGGGGGGATCAGCCCCAGCATTTT.

The chain recombines TRBV19 with TRBJ2-5; 9 bases agree with TRBD2. The CDR3 contains 15 residues. Losses at the gene ends were 1 base for V and 1 base for J; bases not matched to a gene: 1. The V gene's germline CDR1 is LNHDA and CDR2 SQIVND (reference sequence). The CDR3 sequence: CASSIVTSGQETQYF. CDR3 DNA sequence: TGTGCCAGTAGTATAGTGACTAGCGGCCAAGAGACCCAGTACTTC. The full variable domain, its missing parts supplied by reference TRBV19 and TRBJ2-5, is DGGITQSPKYLFRKEGQNVTLSCEQNLNHDAMYWYRQDPGQGLRLIYYSQIVNDFQKGDIAEGYSVSREKKESFPLTVTSAQKNPTAFYLCASSIVTSGQETQYFGPGTRLLVL.

The chain links TRBV30 to TRBJ1-1; D may be TRBD1 (6 bases). Deletions cut 4 bases from V and 8 bases from J, with 17 bases between. The CDR3 is 13 residues long. CDR1 GTSNPN and CDR2 SVGIG come from the germline V gene (reference sequence). In nucleotides, the CDR3 is TGTGCCTGGAACCGCAACAGGGAATCAGAAGCTTTCTTT. Translated: CAWNRNRESEAFF.

This clone appeared a few times. The chain couples TRBV7-6 to TRBJ2-3; TRBD2 aligns across 12 bases. The CDR3 covers 16 residues. Germline CDR1 reads SGHVS; CDR2 reads FNYEAQ. Trimming removed 5 bases from V and 1 base from J; junction bases left unmatched: 4. CDR3: CASSPSGGVGTDTQYF. In DNA, the CDR3 is TGTGCCAGCAGCCCTAGCGGGGGGGTTGGCACAGATACGCAGTATTTT.

The V call is TRBV7-7, the J call TRBJ2-3, with unresolved D. This CDR3 comprises 15 residues. V lost 1 base and J lost 0, with 8 bases in between. Germline CDR1 is SSHAT and CDR2 is FNYEAQ (reference sequence). As DNA, the CDR3 is TGTGCCAGCAGCTTAGGGCCACGTAGCACAGATACGCAGTATTTT. Translating gives CASSLGPRSTDTQYF. The variable domain in full, with the rest retrieved from reference TRBV7-7 and TRBJ2-3, is GAGVSQSPRYKVTKRGQDVTLRCDPISSHATLYWYQQALGQGPEFLTYFNYEAQPDKSGLPSDRFSAERPEGSISTLTIQRTEQRDSAMYRCASSLGPRSTDTQYFGPGTRLTVL.

This chain links TRBV28 with TRBJ2-5; 7 nucleotides line up with TRBD2. Germline trimming cut 4 bases from V and 2 bases from J; bases unmatched to any gene: 1. The CDR3 has 13 residues. Per the germline V gene, CDR1 is MDHEN and CDR2 is SYDVKM. The CDR3 loop is CASSSGGQETQYF. CDR3 DNA: TGTGCCAGCAGTTCGGGGGGTCAAGAGACCCAGTACTTC.

This chain uses TRBV18 with TRBJ1-3; 10 nucleotides line up with TRBD1. The V gene's germline CDR1 is KGHSH and CDR2 LQKENI. The CDR3 is 14 residues long. V lost 3 bases to trimming and J lost 11 bases; unmatched junction nucleotides: 7. The CDR3 coding sequence is TGTGCCAGCTCACCCGACAGGGGGCGCGCCCCCATATATTTT. It translates to CASSPDRGRAPIYF. Full variable domain (outside the CDR3, taken from reference TRBV18 and TRBJ1-3): NAGVMQNPRHLVRRRGQEARLRCSPMKGHSHVYWYRQLPEEGLKFMVYLQKENIIDESGMPKERFSAEFPKEGPSILRIQQVVRGDSAAYFCASSPDRGRAPIYFGEGSWLTVV.

This chain links TRBV5-4 with TRBJ1-1; 7 positions agree with TRBD1. Germline trimming cut 6 bases from V and 4 bases from J; bases unmatched to any gene: 12. CDR1 and CDR2 from the germline V gene are SGHNT and YYREEE (reference sequence). This CDR3 contains 15 residues. The CDR3 reads CASTPTQGLSTEAFF. In DNA, the CDR3 is TGTGCCAGCACCCCAACACAGGGGTTGAGCACTGAAGCTTTCTTT.

The V gene is TRBV23-1, the J gene TRBJ1-2; 7 bases are a match to TRBD1. TRBV23-1 is an ORF, with its function uncertain. V was pared by 2 bases and J by 8 bases, with 11 bases of the junction left unmatched. This CDR3 spans 15 amino acids. The CDR3 loop is CASSQASHRGNGYTF. The DNA for the CDR3 is TGCGCCAGCAGTCAAGCCTCGCACAGGGGAAACGGCTACACCTTC.

This sequence joins TRBV18 and TRBJ2-7, with D tentatively TRBD2 (5 bases). CDR3 size: 14 residues. V was clipped by 2 bases and J by 2 bases, with 10 bases between them. Germline CDR1 and CDR2: KGHSH and LQKENI. The CDR3 loop is CASSPNRGTYEQYF. CDR3 nucleotide sequence: TGTGCCAGCTCACCAAACCGGGGAACCTACGAGCAGTACTTC.

This rearrangement joins TRBV28 to TRBJ2-5; no clear D. Per germline, CDR1 MDHEN and CDR2 SYDVKM. V was trimmed by 3 bases and J by 2 bases, leaving 7 bases between them. CDR3 length: 13 residues. The CDR3 loop reads CASSLNSQETQYF. CDR3 coding DNA: TGTGCCAGCAGTTTGAACAGTCAAGAGACCCAGTACTTC.

This clone was picked up a small number of times. The J gene is TRBJ1-1, the V gene TRBV27, with D perhaps matching TRBD1 (6 bases). Trimming shortened V by 2 bases and J by 1 base, and 8 bases separated the two germline ends. The CDR3 is made up of 14 amino acids. Germline CDR1 reads MNHEY; CDR2 reads SMNVEV (reference sequence). This chain's CDR3 is CASSLQGWNTEAFF. The CDR3 region has the DNA TGTGCCAGCAGTTTACAGGGGTGGAACACTGAAGCTTTCTTT.

About this clone itself: Within the sample, other DNA sequences also encode this same CDR3. The rearrangement uses TRBV9 and TRBJ1-2; 7 bases match TRBD1. This CDR3 spans 14 amino acids. CDR1 is SGDLS and CDR2 is YYNGEE in the germline V gene. Unmatched junction bases numbered 3, after V lost 0 bases and J lost 4 bases. The CDR3: CASSVGQGTYGYTF. DNA of the CDR3: TGTGCCAGCAGCGTAGGACAGGGAACCTATGGCTACACCTTC.